The present T cell receptor beta chain was sequenced within a study of identical twins. The study, taken as a whole, reports: Cross-sectional statistics, not tracking of the same donors, supported the conclusions. Beta clonotypes that were abundant in cord blood contained fewer insertions, a pattern absent from memory repertoires. When twins shared out-of-frame alpha sequences, those sequences had excess low generation probability.

Notes on this clonotype: The antigen remains unidentified.

A universal primer site was created by template switching, with the cDNA bearing unique molecular identifiers. TCRdb called the 5' RACE reads again in MiXCR, with one record for every CDR3 protein. This table has some 1,600,000 distinct CDR3 sequences, around a third appearing once. CDR1 is MDHEN and CDR2 is SYDVKM in the germline V gene. V dropped 4 bases and J dropped 4 bases, with 13 bases sitting between them. This CDR3 region has 14 residues. This TCR was sampled from a newborn girl in good health. This sequence joins TRBV28 and TRBJ1-2; D is perhaps TRBD1 (6 bases). Source material: cord blood. In DNA form, the CDR3 reads TGTGCCAGCAGTTACCCAGGGGAGACCTATGGCTACACCTTC. It yields the protein CASSYPGETYGYTF.